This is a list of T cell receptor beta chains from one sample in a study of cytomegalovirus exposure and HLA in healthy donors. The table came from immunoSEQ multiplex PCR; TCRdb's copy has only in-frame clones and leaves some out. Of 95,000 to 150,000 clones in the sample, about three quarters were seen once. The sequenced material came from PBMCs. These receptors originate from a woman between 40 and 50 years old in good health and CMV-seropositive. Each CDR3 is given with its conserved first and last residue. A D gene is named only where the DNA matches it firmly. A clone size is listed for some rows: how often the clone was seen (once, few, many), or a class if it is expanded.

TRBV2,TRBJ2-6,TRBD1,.,TGTGCCAGCAGGCAACAGGGGGCGCAAGTTGGGGCCAACGTCCTGACTTTC,CASRQQGAQVGANVLTF
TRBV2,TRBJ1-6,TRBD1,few,TGTGCCAGCAGTGAAGGCAGGGGGCACGTTTCACCCCTCCACTTT,CASSEGRGHVSPLHF
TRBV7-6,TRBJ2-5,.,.,TGTGCCAGCAGCTCGAGCGGCTGGGAAAAGACCCAGTACTTC,CASSSSGWEKTQYF
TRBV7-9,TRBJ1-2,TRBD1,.,TGTGCCAGCAGTCGCGGGACAGGGGAAGGCTACACCTTC,CASSRGTGEGYTF
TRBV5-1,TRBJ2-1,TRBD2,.,TGCGCCAGCAGCCCTTACCTACTAGCGGGGGGGCCCCATGAGCAGTTCTTC,CASSPYLLAGGPHEQFF
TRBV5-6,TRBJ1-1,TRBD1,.,TGTGCCAGCAGCCCGGACAGGGGGTGGTCGAACACTGAAGCTTTCTTT,CASSPDRGWSNTEAFF
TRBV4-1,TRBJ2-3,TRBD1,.,TGCGCCAGCAGCCTACAGGGGGCCCTGGGCACAGATACGCAGTATTTT,CASSLQGALGTDTQYF
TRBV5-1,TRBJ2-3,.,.,TGCGCCAGCAGCTTGGCTTTCACAGATACGCAGTATTTT,CASSLAFTDTQYF
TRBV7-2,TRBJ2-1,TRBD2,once,TGTGCCAGCAGCACGGGGACTAGCGCTTACAATGAGCAGTTCTTC,CASSTGTSAYNEQFF
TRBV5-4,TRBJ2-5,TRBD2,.,TGTGCCAGCAGCTTGCCCAGCGGGGGGGCCAAAGAGACCCAGTACTTC,CASSLPSGGAKETQYF
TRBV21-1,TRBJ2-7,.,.,TGTGCCAGCAGCAATCATAGCGGGGGCCCGGTGTACGAGCAGTACTTC,CASSNHSGGPVYEQYF
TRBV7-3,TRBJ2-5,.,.,TGTGCCAGCAGCTTAAGTGGAGGACAGAGGGAGACCCAGTACTTC,CASSLSGGQRETQYF
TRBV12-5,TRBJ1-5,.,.,TGTGCTAGTGCCCAGGAGGGGCAGCCCCAGCATTTT,CASAQEGQPQHF
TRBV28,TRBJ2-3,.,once,TGTGCCTCCCAAATGGGGGCGACAGATACGCAGTATTTT,CASQMGATDTQYF
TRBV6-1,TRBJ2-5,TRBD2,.,TGTGCCAGCAGTGAGGGTCTAGCGGAAGAGACCCAGTACTTC,CASSEGLAEETQYF
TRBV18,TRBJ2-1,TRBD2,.,TGTGCCAGCTCACCACCCGGGACTAGCGGATACAATGAGCAGTTCTTC,CASSPPGTSGYNEQFF
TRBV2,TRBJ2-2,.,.,TGTGCCAGCAGCCTAACCGTCTACAGTAACGGGGAGCTGTTTTTT,CASSLTVYSNGELFF
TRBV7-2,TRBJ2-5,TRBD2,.,TGTGCCAGCAGCTCTCCGGGACTAGCGGGAGAAGAGACCCAGTACTTC,CASSSPGLAGEETQYF
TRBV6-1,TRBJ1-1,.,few,TGTGCCAGCACGGAGGTGTGGACTGAAGCTTTCTTT,CASTEVWTEAFF
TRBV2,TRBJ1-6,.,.,TGTGCCAGCAGTGTAGCCCCAAATTCACCCCTCCACTTT,CASSVAPNSPLHF
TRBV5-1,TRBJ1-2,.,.,TGCGCCAGCAGCTTGGCGATGGGGCGAAATAACTATGGCTACACCTTC,CASSLAMGRNNYGYTF
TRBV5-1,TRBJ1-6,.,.,TGCGCCAGCAGCTTGGGCAGTCGGGACTATAATTCACCCCTCCACTTT,CASSLGSRDYNSPLHF
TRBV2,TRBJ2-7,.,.,TGTGCCAGCAGTGAAGCGCTCCAGGGGTACGAGCAGTACTTC,CASSEALQGYEQYF
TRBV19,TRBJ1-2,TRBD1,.,TGTGCCAGTAGTATTCCCCGACAGGGATACTATGGCTACACCTTC,CASSIPRQGYYGYTF
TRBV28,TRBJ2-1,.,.,TGTGCCAGCAGTCTAATAGGGGCCTACAATGAGCAGTTCTTC,CASSLIGAYNEQFF
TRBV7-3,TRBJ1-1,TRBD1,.,TGTGCCAGCAGCGGGGACAGGAACACTGAAGCTTTCTTT,CASSGDRNTEAFF
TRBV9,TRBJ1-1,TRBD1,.,TGTGCCAGCAGCGTAGAGACAGGGGCTTACGGGACTGAAGCTTTCTTT,CASSVETGAYGTEAFF
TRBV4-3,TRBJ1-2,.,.,TGCGCCAGCAGAAGAGGGGGTAGCTATGGCTACACCTTC,CASRRGGSYGYTF